The 13 T cell receptor beta chains listed next were all sequenced from one sample in a study of early T cells in non-severe SARS-CoV-2 infection. TCRdb analysed the 5' RACE reads with MiXCR anew, one entry per CDR3 protein. The sample records around 86,000 distinct CDR3 sequences, roughly 14% being singletons. The sample comprised whole blood. The receptors come from an adult who was a healthcare worker with PCR-confirmed SARS-CoV-2 infection or an uninfected control (not recorded which).

In its sample, this clonotype was seen many times. This chain uses TRBV24-1 with TRBJ2-1, with D perhaps being TRBD1 or TRBD2 (5 bases each). Germline V gene lookup returns CDR1 KGHDR and CDR2 SFDVKD. V was trimmed by 2 bases and J by 4 bases, leaving 11 bases between them. This CDR3 contains 15 residues. The CDR3 DNA sequence: TGTGCCACCAGTGATTACGAGGGACCTTACAATGAGCAGTTCTTC. This translates into CATSDYEGPYNEQFF.

There are a few counts of this clonotype. This chain connects TRBV18 to TRBJ1-5; D unclear. Germline V gene lookup returns CDR1 KGHSH and CDR2 LQKENI. Trimming took off 6 bases at V and 2 bases at J, with 17 bases between the two ends. The CDR3 totals 16 residues. The CDR3 sequence is CASSAGSGQGNQPQHF. The DNA of the CDR3 is TGTGCCAGCTCCGCCGGATCGGGCCAAGGCAATCAGCCCCAGCATTTT.

This clonotype was observed a handful of times. The chain employs TRBV2 and TRBJ1-5; 8 positions agree with TRBD1. Germline-derived CDR1 and CDR2 are SNHLY and FYNNEI. Losses at the gene ends were 1 base for V and 7 bases for J; bases not matched to a gene: 6. This CDR3 has 15 residues. This CDR3 reads CASSEGTGIGQPQHF. CDR3 nucleotide sequence: TGTGCCAGCAGTGAAGGGACAGGGATTGGACAGCCCCAGCATTTT.

This clonotype was recorded a few times. The rearrangement uses TRBV7-3 and TRBJ1-1; no definite D call. V lost 3 bases and J lost 3, with 8 bases in between. This CDR3 has 13 residues. Germline values: CDR1 SGHTA, CDR2 FQGTGA. The CDR3 DNA reads as TGTGCCAGCAGCTTCTCCGGGGACACTGAAGCTTTCTTT. It yields the protein CASSFSGDTEAFF.

The chain uses TRBV18 and TRBJ1-1, with 12 bases that match TRBD1. Germline CDR1 and CDR2: KGHSH and LQKENI. This CDR3 is built from 17 residues. Losses at the gene ends were 0 bases for V and 1 base for J; bases not matched to a gene: 3. CDR3 protein: CASSPPGQGARNTEAFF. CDR3 DNA: TGTGCCAGCTCACCACCGGGACAGGGGGCGCGGAACACTGAAGCTTTCTTT.

This clonotype was detected many times. The chain combines TRBV19 with TRBJ2-1; 9 bases map to TRBD1. V lost 3 bases, J lost 2 bases, and 11 bases stayed unmatched. The CDR3 is 18 residues long. Germline V lookup: CDR1 LNHDA, CDR2 SQIVND (reference sequence). The CDR3 loop reads CASSMSYRGPSAYNEQFF. CDR3 coding DNA: TGTGCCAGTAGTATGAGCTACAGGGGGCCCTCCGCCTACAATGAGCAGTTCTTC.

This clonotype was recorded at least ten times. In DNA form, the CDR3 reads TGTGCCACCAGCAGAGATGAGGCAGCCCCCCTCCACTTT. It yields the protein CATSRDEAAPLHF. The chain recombines TRBV15 with TRBJ1-6; D gene uncertain. V was trimmed by 0 bases and J by 13 bases, leaving 10 bases between them. The CDR3 totals 13 residues. Germline V CDR1 and CDR2: LNHNV, YYDKDF (reference sequence).

This clonotype was counted at least ten times. CDR3 sequence (DNA): TGTGCCAGCACAGGGGAGAATGAGCAGTTCTTC. The encoded protein is CASTGENEQFF. The gene calls are TRBV11-1 and TRBJ2-1; D might be TRBD1 (6 bases). The V gene lost 7 bases and the J gene lost 7 bases, with 8 bases spanning the gap. The CDR3 runs 11 residues. The V gene's germline CDR1 is SGHAT and CDR2 FQDESV (reference sequence).

This clonotype was seen repeatedly, ten times or more. The gene calls are TRBV10-2 and TRBJ2-1, with D possibly being TRBD2 (5 bases). The CDR3 is 13 residues long. The germline CDR1 and CDR2 sequences are WSHSY and SAAADI. Trimming left V 2 bases short and J 9 bases short, with 11 bases between. The CDR3 DNA reads TGCGCCAGCAGTGAGGAGAGGGCGGTTGAGCAGTTCTTC. It codes for CASSEERAVEQFF.

This clonotype was recorded at least ten times. This chain connects TRBV5-1 to TRBJ2-3; D is perhaps TRBD1 or TRBD2 (5 bases each). The germline V and J ends were trimmed by 5 bases and 3 bases, with 19 bases remaining between them. The CDR3 contains 16 residues. From germline, CDR1 is SGHRS and CDR2 YFSETQ. The CDR3 reads CASRRGAVGITDTQYF. The CDR3 nucleotides read TGCGCCAGCAGGCGAGGGGCGGTCGGGATTACAGATACGCAGTATTTT.

This clonotype appeared many times. This rearrangement joins TRBV24-1 to TRBJ2-1; 7 bases are a match to TRBD2. Germline CDR1 and CDR2: KGHDR and SFDVKD. Germline trimming cut 4 bases from V and 15 bases from J; bases unmatched to any gene: 8. The CDR3 runs 12 residues. Written as DNA, the CDR3 is TGTGCCACCAGTGAATTGGGGGGGAAGACGTTCTTC. Translated, it gives CATSELGGKTFF.

The J gene is TRBJ2-2, the V gene TRBV9; D is unresolved. Trimming removed 3 bases from V and 2 bases from J, with 11 bases in between. CDR3 size: 15 residues. The V gene's germline CDR1 is SGDLS and CDR2 YYNGEE. The CDR3 DNA reads TGTGCCAGCAGCGCTTCCTGGGTAAACACCGGGGAGCTGTTTTTT. Protein product: CASSASWVNTGELFF.

This clonotype came up a few times. The V and J genes are TRBV29-1 and TRBJ1-3, with TRBD1 identical over 7 bases. Losses at the gene ends were 7 bases for V and 0 bases for J; bases not matched to a gene: 3. Germline CDR1 and CDR2: SQVTM and ANQGSEA. The CDR3 spans 13 residues. Here the CDR3 reads CSAGQSSGNTIYF. As DNA, the CDR3 is TGCAGCGCGGGACAGTCCTCTGGAAACACCATATATTTT. The variable domain in full, completed from reference TRBV29-1 and TRBJ1-3, reads SAVISQKPSRDICQRGTSLTIQCQVDSQVTMMFWYRQQPGQSLTLIATANQGSEATYESGFVIDKFPISRPNLTFSTLTVSNMSPEDSSIYLCSAGQSSGNTIYFGEGSWLTVV.